The present entry profiles one T cell receptor (beta chain) with its context. This sample was taken from a study of shared clonotypes between healthy human individuals. As for the study in general: Donors were two women and a few men aged 18 to 49. Plates per donor: three CD4 naive, three CD4 memory, two CD8 naive, one CD8 memory.

From germline, CDR1 is SEHNR and CDR2 FQNEAQ (reference sequence). V dropped 4 bases and J dropped 0 bases, with 7 bases sitting between them. The CDR3 sequence is 13 residues long. Naive CD8 cells lacked CD45RO, underwent positive selection for CCR7 and left out terminally differentiated effector memory CD45RA+ cells. Only in-frame clones appear in the TCRdb table, and some are missing; sequencing was by immunoSEQ multiplex PCR. This sample has about 2.2 million clones, with around 93% found just once. The chain couples TRBV7-9 to TRBJ2-7; perhaps TRBD1 as D (5 bases). This TCR was sampled from a young man in good health. Some clones in this sample may be carry-over from other donors' samples. The sequencing input was naive CD8+ T cells from PBMCs. For the CDR3, the DNA is TGTGCCAGCAGCTCGGACACCTCCTACGAGCAGTACTTC. Residues: CASSSDTSYEQYF.